This TCR beta chain was sequenced during a study of shared clonotypes between healthy human individuals. Naive CD8 cells were CD45RO-negative, positively selected for CCR7, excluding terminally differentiated effector memory CD45RA+ cells. This CDR3 region has 13 residues. The V end was cut by 5 bases, the J end by 3 bases, with 11 bases between. Per the germline V gene, CDR1 is LNHDA and CDR2 is SQIVND (reference sequence). The data were produced by immunoSEQ multiplex PCR, yet TCRdb's version contains in-frame clones alone and is incomplete. The sample includes roughly 2 million clones, about 95% of them seen just once.

The source is a man aged 18 to 30 in good health. Material: naive CD8+ T cells sorted from blood. V gene TRBV19 combines with J gene TRBJ2-7; D uncertain. CDR3 nucleotides: TGTGCCAGTAGTTACGACATAAGCTACGAGCAGTACTTC. Translation: CASSYDISYEQYF.